Each of the 18 T cell receptor beta chains below was sequenced from the same sample in a study of healthy donors' naive CD4 and CD8 T cells. Starting from 500 ng of total RNA, TCR libraries were made with linear amplification. Via MiXCR, TCRdb re-called the reads, giving one row per CDR3 protein. The sample lists about 180,000 distinct CDR3 sequences, around 70% occurring once. Source material: naive CD4+ and CD8+ T cells sorted from blood, pooled from several donors. Every receptor here comes from a pool of human donors in good health; the sample pools cells from several healthy donors.

This clonotype was seen a few times. The chain is built from TRBV6-5 and TRBJ2-7; D gene ambiguous. Germline V CDR1 and CDR2: MNHEY, SVGAGI. The CDR3 loop spans 13 amino acids. Trimming shortened V by 0 bases and J by 2 bases, and 5 bases separated the two germline ends. Here the CDR3 DNA reads TGTGCCAGCAGTTACTCTGGTCCCTACGAGCAGTACTTC. Translated, it gives CASSYSGPYEQYF.

V is TRBV2 and J is TRBJ2-3, with TRBD1 identical over 7 bases. The CDR3 extends over 15 amino acids. Germline CDR1 reads SNHLY; CDR2 reads FYNNEI. With V trimmed by 5 bases and J by 3 bases, 8 bases remained unmatched. CDR3 nucleotide sequence: TGTGCCAGCAGTAGGGACAGCCTGGGGACAGATACGCAGTATTTT. Its translation is CASSRDSLGTDTQYF.

This clonotype was observed a few times. This rearrangement joins TRBV29-1 to TRBJ1-2, with D hard to call. CDR1 and CDR2 (germline): SQVTM, ANQGSEA. The CDR3 is 14 residues long. The V end was cut by 4 bases, the J end by 4 bases, with 16 bases between. The CDR3 region is CSVGPQAAGYGYTF. The CDR3 DNA reads as TGCAGCGTTGGCCCGCAGGCTGCTGGCTATGGCTACACCTTC.

The V call is TRBV29-1, the J call TRBJ2-7, with 14 positions matching TRBD2. Per the germline V gene, CDR1 is SQVTM and CDR2 is ANQGSEA. CDR3 length: 14 residues. Losses at the gene ends were 7 bases for V and 4 bases for J; bases not matched to a gene: 6. The CDR3 loop is CSASGLAGGYEQYF. The DNA of the CDR3 is TGCAGCGCGAGTGGACTAGCGGGAGGATACGAGCAGTACTTC.

This clonotype appeared a few times. This chain uses TRBV11-2 with TRBJ2-5; D remains unclear. Trimming took off 3 bases at V and 1 base at J, with 3 bases between the two ends. Germline CDR1 reads SGHAT; CDR2 reads FQNNGV. This CDR3 region has 12 residues. CDR3 residues: CASSFSQETQYF. The CDR3 coding sequence is TGTGCCAGCAGCTTCAGCCAAGAGACCCAGTACTTC. Full variable domain (remainder filled in from reference TRBV11-2 and TRBJ2-5): EAGVAQSPRYKIIEKRQSVAFWCNPISGHATLYWYQQILGQGPKLLIQFQNNGVVDDSQLPKDRFSAERLKGVDSTLKIQPAKLEDSAVYLCASSFSQETQYFGPGTRLLVL.

This chain uses TRBV6-5 with TRBJ2-7; 14 nucleotides align to TRBD2. The germline CDR1 and CDR2 sequences are MNHEY and SVGAGI. This CDR3 is 24 amino acids long. Trimming at V came to 2 bases and at J to 7 bases, leaving 31 bases not matched to a gene. DNA for the CDR3: TGTGCCAGCAGTTACAGCCCACCGACAGGAACCGGACTAGCGGGAGGAATCATAGCATGGGAGCAGTACTTC. Translation: CASSYSPPTGTGLAGGIIAWEQYF.

V usage is TRBV29-1 and J usage is TRBJ1-1; 10 nucleotides line up with TRBD1. V was pared by 6 bases and J by 3 bases, with 7 bases of the junction left unmatched. This CDR3 contains 14 residues. Germline CDR1 is SQVTM and CDR2 is ANQGSEA. The DNA of the CDR3 is TGCAGCGTCAGGGACAGGGGAGTCGACACTGAAGCTTTCTTT. It encodes CSVRDRGVDTEAFF.

A few counts support this clonotype. The chain is built from TRBV5-1 and TRBJ1-4; D is uncertain. Looked up from germline, CDR1 is SGHRS and CDR2 is YFSETQ. The CDR3 has 15 residues. With 4 bases removed from V and 5 bases from J, the gap between germline ends came to 15 bases. CDR3 DNA sequence: TGCGCCAGCAGCCAAGCAGGAGATACAAATGAAAAACTGTTTTTT. It translates to CASSQAGDTNEKLFF.

The rearrangement links TRBV19 to TRBJ2-7; TRBD2 is a possible D gene (6 bases). There are 14 residues in the CDR3. CDR1 is LNHDA and CDR2 is SQIVND in the germline V gene (reference sequence). Between the trimmed V and J ends, which lost 6 bases and 2 bases, there was a span of 14 bases. The CDR3, as DNA: TGTGCCAGTAGGATGACGGGAGAGGCCTACGAGCAGTACTTC. Its protein is CASRMTGEAYEQYF.

This chain links TRBV19 with TRBJ2-4; D might be TRBD1 (6 bases). The CDR3 is 17 amino acids. Germline CDR1 and CDR2: LNHDA and SQIVND (reference sequence). V lost 4 bases to trimming and J lost 0 bases, with 16 bases between them. The chain's CDR3 is CASSTLRDTLAKNIQYF. The CDR3 DNA sequence: TGTGCCAGTAGTACCCTCCGGGACACCCTAGCCAAAAACATTCAGTACTTC. The variable domain in full, with the rest retrieved from reference TRBV19 and TRBJ2-4, is DGGITQSPKYLFRKEGQNVTLSCEQNLNHDAMYWYRQDPGQGLRLIYYSQIVNDFQKGDIAEGYSVSREKKESFPLTVTSAQKNPTAFYLCASSTLRDTLAKNIQYFGAGTRLSVL.

The V and J genes are TRBV5-5 and TRBJ2-1, with 10 bases that match TRBD1. The CDR3 is made up of 15 amino acids. Per the germline V gene, CDR1 is SGHKS and CDR2 is YYEKEE (reference sequence). V was clipped by 4 bases and J by 4 bases; unmatched bases: 5. CDR3 bases: TGTGCCAGCAGCAGGACAGGGGGACTATACAATGAGCAGTTCTTC. Encoded protein: CASSRTGGLYNEQFF.

This rearrangement joins TRBV19 to TRBJ1-5; D remains unclear. The CDR3 consists of 16 residues. Trimming removed 2 bases at V and 0 bases at J, with 11 bases between. Germline CDR1 LNHDA, CDR2 SQIVND (reference sequence). The CDR3 coding sequence is TGTGCCAGTAGTATATCGGGCAGAGGTAGCAATCAGCCCCAGCATTTT. As protein: CASSISGRGSNQPQHF.

V and J are TRBV12-3 or TRBV12-4 and TRBJ2-3; D is possibly TRBD1 (6 bases). The V and J ends lost 7 bases and 5 bases respectively, with 22 bases between them. This CDR3 is 16 amino acids long. The CDR3 DNA reads TGTGCCAGCACCCCGGGTGGACAGATGCTTGGAGATACGCAGTATTTT. Translation gives CASTPGGQMLGDTQYF.

V usage is TRBV20-1 and J usage is TRBJ2-5; 9 nucleotides agree with TRBD2. This CDR3 is 15 amino acids long. J gave up 4 bases and V 2 bases, and 8 bases lay outside the gene matches. Germline CDR1 DFQATT, CDR2 SNEGSKA (reference sequence). The CDR3 protein is CSARPPGLASETQYF. CDR3 DNA sequence: TGCAGTGCTAGACCGCCGGGACTAGCATCAGAGACCCAGTACTTC.

The chain employs TRBV6-1 and TRBJ2-7; D tentatively fits TRBD1 or TRBD2 (5 bases each). V lost 7 bases and J 4 bases, leaving 23 bases between the germline ends. The CDR3 has 16 amino acids. Germline V lookup: CDR1 MNHNS, CDR2 SASEGT. CDR3 coding DNA: TGTGCCAGCATTCCGGGACGACTGTTTGAGGGGTACGAGCAGTACTTC. Protein sequence: CASIPGRLFEGYEQYF.

This chain connects TRBV6-2 or TRBV6-3 to TRBJ2-7, with D tentatively TRBD1 (5 bases). CDR1 and CDR2 from the germline V gene are MNHEY and SVGEGT. The CDR3 spans 13 residues. Trimming shortened V by 2 bases and J by 5 bases, and 10 bases separated the two germline ends. The CDR3 protein is CASSYRGSNEQYF. CDR3 DNA sequence: TGTGCCAGCAGTTACAGGGGTAGCAACGAGCAGTACTTC.

The chain is built from TRBV12-5 and TRBJ1-5; possibly TRBD1 for D (5 bases). The germline V gene encodes CDR1 LGHNT and CDR2 FRNRAP. The CDR3 runs 16 residues. V lost 2 bases and J lost 2, with 13 bases in between. This CDR3 reads CASGLRAGIGNQPQHF. The CDR3 DNA is TGTGCTAGTGGTTTGAGGGCAGGGATCGGCAATCAGCCCCAGCATTTT.

This clonotype was picked up a small number of times. The chain uses TRBV19 and TRBJ1-2; no firm D call. Germline V gene data show CDR1 as LNHDA and CDR2 as SQIVND (reference sequence). V lost 4 bases, J lost 8 bases, and 14 bases lay in between. This CDR3 has 13 residues. The DNA of the CDR3 is TGTGCCAGTAGTACCCGTCCCGAGCAGGGCTACACCTTC. It is translated as CASSTRPEQGYTF.